This TCR beta chain was identified during a study of blood T cell repertoires in COVID-19. The wider study: T cells, B-cell-depleted T cells, or PBMCs supplied cDNA or gDNA.

V lost 4 bases to trimming and J lost 5 bases; unmatched junction nucleotides: 6. Germline V gene sequence: CDR1 KGHDR, CDR2 SFDVKD. CDR3 size: 14 residues. Per the study methods: By means of reference gene primer amplification, nucleated cell counts were estimated. The assay was immunoSEQ multiplex PCR, and TCRdb's table has in-frame clones only and misses some. V and J calls and clone size are given by that table; D and trimming were obtained from the DNA. The table has about 250,000 clones, around 83% seen once. The TCR originated in a man between 40 and 49 years old with active or convalescent COVID-19. The rearrangement joins TRBV24-1 to TRBJ2-5, with TRBD2 matching over 7 bases. The specimen was peripheral blood. CDR3 amino acids: CATSDPFSGETQYF. CDR3 DNA sequence: TGTGCCACCAGTGACCCCTTTAGCGGGGAGACCCAGTACTTC.